This T cell receptor (beta chain) was obtained from a study of shared T cell receptors in the human thymus. Trimming took off 5 bases at V and 8 bases at J, with 12 bases between the two ends. CDR1 is MNHEY and CDR2 is SVGAGI in the germline V gene. The CDR3 loop spans 13 amino acids. Some clones are missing from TCRdb's copy, which holds only in-frame ones; the method was immunoSEQ multiplex PCR. The data contain 600,000 to 900,000 clones, 70% to 90% of them singletons. These data also formed part of another study, on human thymus T cells. That work contributes: Healthy Finnish infants having corrective surgery for congenital heart defects served as donors. It was from resections taken during corrective heart surgery that the thymus tissue came. Unrelated individuals had highly overlapping thymic repertoires, as reported in related research.

This TCR was sampled from a girl less than two years old with a congenital heart defect. Sequenced sample: thymocytes. This chain links TRBV6-5 with TRBJ1-4; a possible D gene is TRBD1 (5 bases). This chain's CDR3 is CASSTRGKEKLFF. The CDR3 DNA reads TGTGCCAGCAGTACCCGGGGGAAGGAAAAACTGTTTTTT.